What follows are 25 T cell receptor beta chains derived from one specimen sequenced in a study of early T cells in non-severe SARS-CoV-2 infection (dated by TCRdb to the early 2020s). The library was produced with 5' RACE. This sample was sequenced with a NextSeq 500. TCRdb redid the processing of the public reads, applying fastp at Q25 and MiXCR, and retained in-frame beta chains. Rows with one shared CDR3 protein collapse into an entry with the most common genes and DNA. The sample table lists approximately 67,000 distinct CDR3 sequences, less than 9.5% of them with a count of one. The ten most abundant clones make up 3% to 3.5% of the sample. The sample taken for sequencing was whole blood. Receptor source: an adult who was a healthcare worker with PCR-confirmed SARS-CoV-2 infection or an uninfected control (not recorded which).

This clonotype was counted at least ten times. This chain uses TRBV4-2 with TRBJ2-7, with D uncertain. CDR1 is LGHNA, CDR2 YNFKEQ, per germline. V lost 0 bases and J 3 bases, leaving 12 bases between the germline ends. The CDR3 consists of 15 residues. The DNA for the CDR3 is TGTGCCAGCAGCCAAGATCTCGGATCCTTCTACGAGCAGTACTTC. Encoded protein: CASSQDLGSFYEQYF.

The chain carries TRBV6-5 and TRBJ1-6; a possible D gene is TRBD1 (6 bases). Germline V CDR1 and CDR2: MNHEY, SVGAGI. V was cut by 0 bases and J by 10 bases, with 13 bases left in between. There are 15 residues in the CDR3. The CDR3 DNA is TGTGCCAGCAGTTACTCGGCAGGGGTGGCGTCACCCCTCCACTTT. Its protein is CASSYSAGVASPLHF.

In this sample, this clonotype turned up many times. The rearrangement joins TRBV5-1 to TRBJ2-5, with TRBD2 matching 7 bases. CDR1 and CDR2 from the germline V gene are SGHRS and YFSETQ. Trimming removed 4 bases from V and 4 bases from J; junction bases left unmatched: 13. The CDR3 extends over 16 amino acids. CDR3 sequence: CASSHTPGLAAETQYF. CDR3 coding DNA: TGCGCCAGCAGCCATACCCCAGGGCTAGCGGCAGAGACCCAGTACTTC.

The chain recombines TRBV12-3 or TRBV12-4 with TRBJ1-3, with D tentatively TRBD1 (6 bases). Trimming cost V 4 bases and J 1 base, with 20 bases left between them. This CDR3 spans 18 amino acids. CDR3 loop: CASSSTVGGGISGNTIYF. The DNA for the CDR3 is TGTGCCAGCAGTTCGACCGTTGGAGGGGGGATATCTGGAAACACCATATATTTT.

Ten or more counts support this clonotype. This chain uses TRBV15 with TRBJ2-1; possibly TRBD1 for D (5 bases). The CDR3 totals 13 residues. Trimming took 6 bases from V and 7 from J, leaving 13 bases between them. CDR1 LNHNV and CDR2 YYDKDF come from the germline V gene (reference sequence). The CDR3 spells CATRDAGPNEQFF. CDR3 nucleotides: TGTGCCACCAGGGACGCAGGGCCAAATGAGCAGTTCTTC.

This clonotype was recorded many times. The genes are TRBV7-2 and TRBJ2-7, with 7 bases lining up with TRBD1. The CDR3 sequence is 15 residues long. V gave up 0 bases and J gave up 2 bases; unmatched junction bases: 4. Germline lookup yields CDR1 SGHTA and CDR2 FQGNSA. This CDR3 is CASSLAGQPTYEQYF. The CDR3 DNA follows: TGTGCCAGCAGCTTAGCGGGACAGCCAACCTACGAGCAGTACTTC.

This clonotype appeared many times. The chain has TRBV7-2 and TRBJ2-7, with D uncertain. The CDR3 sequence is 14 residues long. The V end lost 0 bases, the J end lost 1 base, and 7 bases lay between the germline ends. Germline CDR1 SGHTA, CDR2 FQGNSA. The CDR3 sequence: CASSLAWDSYEQYF. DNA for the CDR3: TGTGCCAGCAGCTTAGCGTGGGATTCCTACGAGCAGTACTTC.

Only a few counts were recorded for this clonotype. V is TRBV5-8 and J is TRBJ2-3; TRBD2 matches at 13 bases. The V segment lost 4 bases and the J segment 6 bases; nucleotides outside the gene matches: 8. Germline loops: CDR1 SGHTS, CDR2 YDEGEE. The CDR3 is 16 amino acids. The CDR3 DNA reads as TGTGCCAGCAGCCCCGGGACTAGCGGGATTCGGGATACGCAGTATTTT. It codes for CASSPGTSGIRDTQYF.

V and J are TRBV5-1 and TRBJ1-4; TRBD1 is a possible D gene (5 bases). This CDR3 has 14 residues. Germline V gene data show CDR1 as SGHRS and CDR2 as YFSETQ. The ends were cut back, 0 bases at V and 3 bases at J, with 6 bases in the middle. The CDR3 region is CASSLGDPNEKLFF. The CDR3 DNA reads TGCGCCAGCAGCTTGGGGGACCCTAATGAAAAACTGTTTTTT.

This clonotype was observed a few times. The CDR3 is CASSRHGDSGNTIYF. The CDR3 nucleotides read TGTGCCAGCAGCCGGCACGGTGACTCTGGAAACACCATATATTTT. The chain recombines TRBV4-2 with TRBJ1-3; no reliable D call. Germline CDR1 reads LGHNA; CDR2 reads YNFKEQ. V lost 4 bases to trimming and J lost 0 bases, with 10 bases between them. The length of the CDR3 is 15 residues.

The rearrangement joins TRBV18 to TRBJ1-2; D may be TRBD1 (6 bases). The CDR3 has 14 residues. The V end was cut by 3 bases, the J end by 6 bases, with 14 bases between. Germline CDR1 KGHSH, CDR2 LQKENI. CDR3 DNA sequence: TGTGCCAGCTCACCCGACAGGAACGGAAATGGCTACACCTTC. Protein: CASSPDRNGNGYTF.

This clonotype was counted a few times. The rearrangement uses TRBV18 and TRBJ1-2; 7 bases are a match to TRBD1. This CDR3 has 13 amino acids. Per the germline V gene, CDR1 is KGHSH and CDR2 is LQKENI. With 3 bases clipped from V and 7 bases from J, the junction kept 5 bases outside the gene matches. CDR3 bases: TGTGCCAGCTCACCCCAGGACAGGTTTGGCTACACCTTC. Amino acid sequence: CASSPQDRFGYTF.

The CDR3 DNA reads as TGTGCCAGCAGCCGATTAGAGGGTGGCAATCAGCCCCAGCATTTT. As protein: CASSRLEGGNQPQHF. The genes are TRBV7-2 and TRBJ1-5; no definite D call. The CDR3 contains 15 residues. CDR1 is SGHTA and CDR2 is FQGNSA in the germline V gene. V lost 5 bases to trimming and J lost 2 bases, with 13 bases between them. Filled out from reference TRBV7-2 and TRBJ1-5, the complete variable domain reads GAGVSQSPSNKVTEKGKDVELRCDPISGHTALYWYRQSLGQGLEFLIYFQGNSAPDKSGLPSDRFSAERTGGSVSTLTIQRTQQEDSAVYLCASSRLEGGNQPQHFGDGTRLSIL.

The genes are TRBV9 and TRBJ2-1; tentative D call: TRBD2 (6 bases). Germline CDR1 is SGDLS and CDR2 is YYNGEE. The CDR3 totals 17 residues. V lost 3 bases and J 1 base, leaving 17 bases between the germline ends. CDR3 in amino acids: CASSGRGSGESYNEQFF. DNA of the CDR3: TGTGCCAGCAGCGGGAGGGGAAGCGGAGAATCCTACAATGAGCAGTTCTTC. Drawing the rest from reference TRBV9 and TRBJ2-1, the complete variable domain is DSGVTQTPKHLITATGQRVTLRCSPRSGDLSVYWYQQSLDQGLQFLIQYYNGEERAKGNILERFSAQQFPDLHSELNLSSLELGDSALYFCASSGRGSGESYNEQFFGPGTRLTVL.

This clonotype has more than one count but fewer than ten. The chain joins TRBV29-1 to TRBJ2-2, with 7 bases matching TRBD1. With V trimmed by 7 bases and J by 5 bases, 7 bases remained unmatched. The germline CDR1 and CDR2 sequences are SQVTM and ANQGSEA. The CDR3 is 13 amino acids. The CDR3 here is CSGTLQGTGELFF. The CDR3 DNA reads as TGCAGCGGAACCTTACAGGGGACCGGGGAGCTGTTTTTT.

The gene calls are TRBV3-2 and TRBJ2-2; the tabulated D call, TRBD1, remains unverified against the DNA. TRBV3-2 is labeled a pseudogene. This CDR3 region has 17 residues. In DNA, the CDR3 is TGTGCCAGCAGCCCGCACCCGGGACAGTCGAAGAGCGGGGAGCTGTTTTTT. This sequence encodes CASSPHPGQSKSGELFF.

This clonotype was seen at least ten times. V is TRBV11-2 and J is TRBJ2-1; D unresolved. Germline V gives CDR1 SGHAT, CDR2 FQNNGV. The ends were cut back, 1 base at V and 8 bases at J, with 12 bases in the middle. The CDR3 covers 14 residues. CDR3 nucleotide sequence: TGTGCCAGCAGCTTAGCTGCAGGTCAGGATGAGCAGTTCTTC. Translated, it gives CASSLAAGQDEQFF.

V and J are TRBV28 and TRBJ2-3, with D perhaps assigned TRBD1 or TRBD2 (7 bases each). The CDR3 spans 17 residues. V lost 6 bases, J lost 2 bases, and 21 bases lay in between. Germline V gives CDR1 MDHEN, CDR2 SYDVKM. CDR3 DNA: TGTGCCAGCAGCCCCCCTGGGGGAGGGGGCGCCACAGATACGCAGTATTTT. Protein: CASSPPGGGGATDTQYF.

The DNA of the CDR3 is TGTGCCAGCAGCTTAGCGGTTGGTAGCGGGACTCACTGGGCAAACATTCAGTACTTC. This sequence encodes CASSLAVGSGTHWANIQYF. The chain joins TRBV7-2 to TRBJ2-4; 8 bases line up with TRBD2. This CDR3 has 19 amino acids. Germline V gene lookup returns CDR1 SGHTA and CDR2 FQGNSA. The ends lost 0 bases at V and 6 bases at J; junction bases unmatched: 16.

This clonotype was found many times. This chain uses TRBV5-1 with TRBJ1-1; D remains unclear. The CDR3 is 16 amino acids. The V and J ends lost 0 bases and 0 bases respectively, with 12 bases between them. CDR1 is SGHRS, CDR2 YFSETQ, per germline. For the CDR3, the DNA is TGCGCCAGCAGCTTGGAAGGATCTTGGTTGAACACTGAAGCTTTCTTT. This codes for CASSLEGSWLNTEAFF. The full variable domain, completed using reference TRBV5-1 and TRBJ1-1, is KAGVTQTPRYLIKTRGQQVTLSCSPISGHRSVSWYQQTPGQGLQFLFEYFSETQRNKGNFPGRFSGRQFSNSRSEMNVSTLELGDSALYLCASSLEGSWLNTEAFFGQGTRLTVV.

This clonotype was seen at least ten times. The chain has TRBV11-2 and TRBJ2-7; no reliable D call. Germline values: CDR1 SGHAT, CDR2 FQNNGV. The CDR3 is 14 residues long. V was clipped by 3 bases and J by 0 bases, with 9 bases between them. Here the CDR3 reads CASSLSRSSYEQYF. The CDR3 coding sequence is TGTGCCAGCAGCTTGAGCCGGAGCTCCTACGAGCAGTACTTC.

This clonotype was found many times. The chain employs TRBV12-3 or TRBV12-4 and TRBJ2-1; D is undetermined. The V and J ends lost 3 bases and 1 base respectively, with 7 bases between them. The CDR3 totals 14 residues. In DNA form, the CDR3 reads TGTGCCAGCAGTTTGACCGGGTCCTACAATGAGCAGTTCTTC. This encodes CASSLTGSYNEQFF.

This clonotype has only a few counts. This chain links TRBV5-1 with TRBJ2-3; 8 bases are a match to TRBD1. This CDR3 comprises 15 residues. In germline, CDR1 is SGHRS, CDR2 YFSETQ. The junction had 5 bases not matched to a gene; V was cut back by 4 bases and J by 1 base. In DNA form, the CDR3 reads TGCGCCAGCAGCCCGACAGGGGTTGGCACAGATACGCAGTATTTT. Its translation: CASSPTGVGTDTQYF. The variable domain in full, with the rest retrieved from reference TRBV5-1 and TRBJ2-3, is KAGVTQTPRYLIKTRGQQVTLSCSPISGHRSVSWYQQTPGQGLQFLFEYFSETQRNKGNFPGRFSGRQFSNSRSEMNVSTLELGDSALYLCASSPTGVGTDTQYFGPGTRLTVL.

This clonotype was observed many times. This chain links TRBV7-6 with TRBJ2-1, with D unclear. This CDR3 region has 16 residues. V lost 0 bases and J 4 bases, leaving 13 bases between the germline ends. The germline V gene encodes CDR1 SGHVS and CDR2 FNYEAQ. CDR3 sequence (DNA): TGTGCCAGCAGCTTAGCAGCCTCGAGTCCTTACAATGAGCAGTTCTTC. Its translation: CASSLAASSPYNEQFF.

This CDR3 is CASRFRSEVSPLHF. In nucleotides, the CDR3 is TGTGCCAGCAGATTCAGGAGTGAGGTTTCACCCCTCCACTTT. The J gene is TRBJ1-6, the V gene TRBV6-5; D is undetermined. V lost 6 bases to trimming and J lost 9 bases, with 15 bases between them. Germline lookup yields CDR1 MNHEY and CDR2 SVGAGI. The CDR3 is 14 residues long.